The clone carrying this TCR beta chain was counted many times. This entry is derived from a study of chronic HIV infection and antiretroviral therapy. A single record per CDR3 protein comes from TCRdb applying MiXCR to the 5' RACE reads. The repertoire consists of tens of thousands of distinct CDR3 sequences, with about 7.4% occurring once and the leading ten covering 2.9%. From germline, CDR1 is LGHDT and CDR2 YNNKEL (reference sequence). CDR3 length: 13 residues. The V gene end was trimmed by 4 bases and the J gene end by 11 bases; junction bases not matched to a gene: 8. This TCR was recovered from an adult who had HIV and had not received antiretroviral therapy, or was an uninfected healthy control (not recorded which). Specimen: peripheral blood. The chain uses TRBV3-1 and TRBJ1-1, with TRBD1 identical over 9 bases. CDR3 nucleotide sequence: TGTGCCAGCAGCCCAACCACAGGGGGCCGGGCTTTCTTT. It yields the protein CASSPTTGGRAFF.